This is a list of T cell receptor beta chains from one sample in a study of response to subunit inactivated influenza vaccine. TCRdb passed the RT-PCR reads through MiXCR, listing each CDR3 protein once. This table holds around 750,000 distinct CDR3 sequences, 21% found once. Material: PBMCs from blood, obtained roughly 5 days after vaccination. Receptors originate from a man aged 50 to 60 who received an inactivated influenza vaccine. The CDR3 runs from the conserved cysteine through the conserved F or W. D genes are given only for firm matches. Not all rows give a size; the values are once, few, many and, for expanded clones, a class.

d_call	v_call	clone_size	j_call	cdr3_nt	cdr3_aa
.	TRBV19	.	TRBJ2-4	TGTGCCAGTAGTCCCCTGGTCTGGGCCAAAAACATTCAGTACTTC	CASSPLVWAKNIQYF
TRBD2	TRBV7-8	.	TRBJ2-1	TGTGCCAGCAGCTTAAAAAGCGGGGGGGCAAATGAGCAGTTCTTC	CASSLKSGGANEQFF
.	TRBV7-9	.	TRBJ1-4	TGTGCCAGCAGCTTTAAGGGTTCTAATGAAAAACTGTTTTTT	CASSFKGSNEKLFF
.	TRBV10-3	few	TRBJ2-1	TGTGCCATCACCCCGAGTGGGCCTAGCGCTGAGCAGTTCTTC	CAITPSGPSAEQFF
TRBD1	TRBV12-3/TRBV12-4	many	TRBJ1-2	TGTGCCAGCAGTTGGGGGACAGGCGATGGCTACACCTTC	CASSWGTGDGYTF
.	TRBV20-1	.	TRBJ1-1	TGCAGTGCTTCAGTTGGGGGGGGATACGCTGAAGCTTTCTTT	CSASVGGGYAEAFF
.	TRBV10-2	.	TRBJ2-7	TGCGCCAGCTACGCCCCGGGGTGGGGGGACTACGAGCAGTACTTC	CASYAPGWGDYEQYF
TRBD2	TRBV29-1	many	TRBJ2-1	TGCAGCGTTGATATGGTAGCGGGAGCATCGTACAATGAGCAGTTCTTC	CSVDMVAGASYNEQFF
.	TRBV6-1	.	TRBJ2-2	TGTGCCAGCAAGGGAAGTTCCCAGGGAAACGTCCGCGTGATGGAGCTGTTTTTT	CASKGSSQGNVRVMELFF
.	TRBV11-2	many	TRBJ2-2	TGTGCCAGCAGCCCCAATTTAGACCCAAGCGTGGAGCTGTTTTTT	CASSPNLDPSVELFF
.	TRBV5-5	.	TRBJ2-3	TGTGCCAGCACCCTGGGCGGGTGGTCAGATACGCAGTATTTT	CASTLGGWSDTQYF
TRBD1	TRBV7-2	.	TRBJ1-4	TGTGCCAGCAGCTTAGACAGGGGGCTCGGCGAAAAACTGTTTTTT	CASSLDRGLGEKLFF
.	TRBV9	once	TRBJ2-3	TGTGCCAGCAGCTTCCTCAGGGACACAGATACGCAGTATTTT	CASSFLRDTDTQYF
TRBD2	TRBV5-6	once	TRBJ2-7	TGTGCCAGCAGCAGGGGACTAGCGGACGGCTACGAGCAGTACTTC	CASSRGLADGYEQYF
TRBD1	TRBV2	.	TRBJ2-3	TGTGCCAGCACCGACGGACAGGGCCTTCGCACAGATACGCAGTATTTT	CASTDGQGLRTDTQYF
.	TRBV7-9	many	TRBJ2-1	TGTGCCAGCAGCTTACCTGGCGGGGTTAACAATGAGCAGTTCTTC	CASSLPGGVNNEQFF
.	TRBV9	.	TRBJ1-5	TGTGCCAGCAGCGGAGGGACATCAAATCAGCCCCAGCATTTT	CASSGGTSNQPQHF
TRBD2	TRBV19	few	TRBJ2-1	TGTGCCAGTAGTCTTTTGGGGGAGGGCCTAAATGAGCAGTTCTTC	CASSLLGEGLNEQFF
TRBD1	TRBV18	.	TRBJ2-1	TGTGCCAGCTCACCAGGCCCAAACCGGGACAGAGTGTTCTTC	CASSPGPNRDRVFF
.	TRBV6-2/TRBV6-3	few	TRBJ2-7	TGTGCCAGCAGTTACCCCCGATACGAGCAGTACTTC	CASSYPRYEQYF
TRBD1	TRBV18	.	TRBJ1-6	TGTGCCAGCTCAAATCAGGGGGGCGCTTCACCCCTCCACTTT	CASSNQGGASPLHF
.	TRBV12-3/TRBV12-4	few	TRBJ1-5	TGTGCCAGCAGTTTCAAGATGACAGCTCAGCCCCAGCATTTT	CASSFKMTAQPQHF
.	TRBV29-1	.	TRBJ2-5	TGCAGCGTTGATGGGTTAGCGGAACCTCAAGAGACCCAGTACTTC	CSVDGLAEPQETQYF
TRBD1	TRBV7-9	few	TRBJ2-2	TGTGCCAGCACCGAGGGGGCCTCGAACACCGGGGAGCTGTTTTTT	CASTEGASNTGELFF
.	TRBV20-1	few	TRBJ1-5	TGCAGTGCTATCGGGAGTAGCAATCAGCCCCAGCATTTT	CSAIGSSNQPQHF
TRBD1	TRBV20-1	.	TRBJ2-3	TGCAGTGCTAGACCTCTTCAGACAGGGGGCCGGGCGAGCACAGATACGCAGTATTTT	CSARPLQTGGRASTDTQYF
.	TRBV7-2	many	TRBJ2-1	TGTGCCAGCAGCTTAGTTGCGGGAAGGAATGAGCAGTTCTTC	CASSLVAGRNEQFF
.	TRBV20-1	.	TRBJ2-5	TGCAGTGCTAGAGATGTTCGGGAATACCAAGAGACCCAGTACTTC	CSARDVREYQETQYF
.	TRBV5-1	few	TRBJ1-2	TGCGCCAGCAGCTTCATAGAGGGTGGCTATGGCTACACCTTC	CASSFIEGGYGYTF
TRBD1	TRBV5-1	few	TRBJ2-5	TGCGCCAGCCATGGACAGGGCGGGCAAGAGACCCAGTACTTC	CASHGQGGQETQYF
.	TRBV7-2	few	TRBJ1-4	TGTGCCAGCAGCTTGATGACAGGCCTTAATGAAAAACTGTTTTTT	CASSLMTGLNEKLFF
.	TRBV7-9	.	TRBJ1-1	TGTGCCAGCAGCTTAGCCGAGAGGGGGAACACTGAAGCTTTCTTT	CASSLAERGNTEAFF